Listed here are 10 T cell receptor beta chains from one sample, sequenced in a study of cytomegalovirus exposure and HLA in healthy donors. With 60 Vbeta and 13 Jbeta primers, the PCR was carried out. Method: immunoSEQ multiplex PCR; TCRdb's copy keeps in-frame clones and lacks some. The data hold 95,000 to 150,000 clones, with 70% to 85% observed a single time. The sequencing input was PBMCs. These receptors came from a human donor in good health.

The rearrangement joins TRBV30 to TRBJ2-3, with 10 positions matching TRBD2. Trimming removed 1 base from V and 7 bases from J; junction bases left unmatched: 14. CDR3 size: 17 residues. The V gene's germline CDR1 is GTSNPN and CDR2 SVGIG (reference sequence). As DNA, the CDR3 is TGTGCCTGGAGTGCGGCCCAACTAGCGGGGTCGATGAATACGCAGTATTTT. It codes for CAWSAAQLAGSMNTQYF.

The CDR3 region is CASSEALGLNEKLFF. In DNA, the CDR3 is TGTGCCAGCAGTGAAGCGCTGGGCCTTAATGAAAAACTGTTTTTT. The V call is TRBV2, the J call TRBJ1-4; D remains ambiguous. CDR1 SNHLY and CDR2 FYNNEI come from the germline V gene. The CDR3 length is 15 residues. Trimming removed 0 bases at V and 4 bases at J, with 9 bases between.

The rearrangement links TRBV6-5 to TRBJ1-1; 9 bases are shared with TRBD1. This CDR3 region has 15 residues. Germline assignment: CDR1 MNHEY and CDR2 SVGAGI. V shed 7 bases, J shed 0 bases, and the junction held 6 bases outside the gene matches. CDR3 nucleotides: TGTGCCAGCACCAGGGGACAGGGAATGAACACTGAAGCTTTCTTT. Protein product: CASTRGQGMNTEAFF.

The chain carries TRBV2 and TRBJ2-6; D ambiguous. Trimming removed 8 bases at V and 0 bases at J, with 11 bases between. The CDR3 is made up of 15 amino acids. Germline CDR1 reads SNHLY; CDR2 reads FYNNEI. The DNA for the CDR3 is TGTGCCAGCGTAGATAGCCGCTCTGGGGCCAACGTCCTGACTTTC. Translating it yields CASVDSRSGANVLTF. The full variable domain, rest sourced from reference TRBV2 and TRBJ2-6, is EPEVTQTPSHQVTQMGQEVILRCVPISNHLYFYWYRQILGQKVEFLVSFYNNEISEKSEIFDDQFSVERPDGSNFTLKIRSTKLEDSAMYFCASVDSRSGANVLTFGAGSRLTVL.

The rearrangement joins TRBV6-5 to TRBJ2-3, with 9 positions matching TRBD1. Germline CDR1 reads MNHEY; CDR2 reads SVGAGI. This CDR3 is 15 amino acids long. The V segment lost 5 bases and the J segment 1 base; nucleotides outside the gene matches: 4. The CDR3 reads CASSLRDRGTDTQYF. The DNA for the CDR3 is TGTGCCAGCAGTCTCCGGGACAGGGGCACAGATACGCAGTATTTT.

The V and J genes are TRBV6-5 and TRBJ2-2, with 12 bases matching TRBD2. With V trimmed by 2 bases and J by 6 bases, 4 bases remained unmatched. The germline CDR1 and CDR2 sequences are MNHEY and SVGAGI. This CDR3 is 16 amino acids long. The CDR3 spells CASSYPRTSGAGELFF. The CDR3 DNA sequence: TGTGCCAGCAGTTACCCGAGGACTAGCGGGGCCGGGGAGCTGTTTTTT.

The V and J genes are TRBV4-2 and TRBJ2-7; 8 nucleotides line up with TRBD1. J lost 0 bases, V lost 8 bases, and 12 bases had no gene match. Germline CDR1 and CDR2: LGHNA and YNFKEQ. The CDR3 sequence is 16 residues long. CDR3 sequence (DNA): TGTGCCAGCCGACCCACACAGGGGGTAGGCTCCTACGAGCAGTACTTC. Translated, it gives CASRPTQGVGSYEQYF.

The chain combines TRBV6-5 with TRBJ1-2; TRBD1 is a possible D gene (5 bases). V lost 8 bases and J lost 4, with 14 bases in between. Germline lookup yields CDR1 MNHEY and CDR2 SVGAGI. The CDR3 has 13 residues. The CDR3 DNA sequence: TGTGCCAGCTATGAAGGGGCTTCCTATGGCTACACCTTC. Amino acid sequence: CASYEGASYGYTF.

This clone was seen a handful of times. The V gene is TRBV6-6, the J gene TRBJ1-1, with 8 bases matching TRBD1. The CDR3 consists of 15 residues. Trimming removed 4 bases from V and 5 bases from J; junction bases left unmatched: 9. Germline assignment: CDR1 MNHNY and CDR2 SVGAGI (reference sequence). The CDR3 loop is CASSFTGTGGTEAFF. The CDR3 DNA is TGTGCCAGCAGTTTCACCGGGACAGGAGGGACTGAAGCTTTCTTT.

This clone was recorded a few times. CDR3 DNA sequence: TGTGCCAGCACCCTCGGGACAGGGATAGGGAGCTCCTACGAGCAGTACTTC. Translation gives CASTLGTGIGSSYEQYF. This rearrangement joins TRBV7-2 to TRBJ2-7, with 9 bases lining up with TRBD1. The germline V gene encodes CDR1 SGHTA and CDR2 FQGNSA. Trimming at V came to 7 bases and at J to 0 bases, leaving 13 bases not matched to a gene. The CDR3 runs 17 residues.